A selection of T cell receptor beta chains follows, all from one sample in a study of low-dose radiotherapy and immunotherapy resistance in tumors. Via MiXCR, TCRdb re-called the reads, giving one row per CDR3 protein. There are 50,000 or so distinct CDR3 sequences in the sample; about a quarter occur only once, and about 7% lies in the top ten. This specimen was PBMCs, taken after low-dose radiotherapy plus immunotherapy. These receptors were obtained from a male donor with prostate cancer. CDR3s include the opening cysteine and the closing phenylalanine or tryptophan. D genes are given only for firm matches. Clone size is given for some rows only: seen once, a few or many times, or a class if the clone is expanded.

TRBJ1-2 16 TRBD1 many TRBV7-2 CASSTRGGQGYYGYTF TGTGCCAGCAGCACTAGGGGGGGACAGGGATACTATGGCTACACCTTC
TRBJ2-5 15 TRBD1 - TRBV7-2 CASSPTGGVRETQYF TGTGCCAGCAGTCCGACAGGGGGCGTGAGAGAGACCCAGTACTTC
TRBJ2-2 15 - many TRBV6-2/TRBV6-3 CASSYPGSNTGELFF TGTGCCAGCAGTTACCCAGGGTCGAACACCGGGGAGCTGTTTTTT
TRBJ2-5 14 TRBD2 many TRBV7-9 CASSFRTSGETQYF TGTGCCAGCAGCTTTCGGACTAGCGGAGAGACCCAGTACTTC
TRBJ1-1 14 - many TRBV5-5 CASSLIQENTEAFF TGTGCCAGCAGCTTGATACAGGAAAACACTGAAGCTTTCTTT
TRBJ1-2 13 - - TRBV7-2 CAGKQGSEFGYTF TGTGCCGGAAAACAGGGATCTGAGTTTGGCTACACCTTC
TRBJ2-7 15 TRBD2 many TRBV5-1 CASSFSLAGAGEQYF TGCGCCAGCAGCTTCTCGCTAGCGGGGGCGGGGGAGCAGTACTTC
TRBJ1-1 13 - many TRBV6-5 CASSITQGTEAFF TGTGCCAGCAGTATAACGCAGGGAACTGAAGCTTTCTTT
TRBJ1-6 16 TRBD1 many TRBV6-6 CASSSNRGMGNSPLHF TGTGCCAGCAGTTCGAACAGGGGAATGGGAAATTCACCCCTCCACTTT
TRBJ2-7 13 TRBD2 many TRBV6-2/TRBV6-3 CATGLAGAYEQYF TGTGCCACAGGACTAGCGGGAGCCTACGAGCAGTACTTC
TRBJ1-5 15 - many TRBV6-2/TRBV6-3 CASSYWGQAFQPQHF TGTGCCAGCAGTTATTGGGGGCAAGCGTTTCAGCCCCAGCATTTT
TRBJ2-1 15 TRBD2 many TRBV12-3/TRBV12-4 CASSWASGGLNEQFF TGTGCCAGCAGTTGGGCTAGCGGGGGCCTCAATGAGCAGTTCTTC
TRBJ1-5 16 - many TRBV2 CASIVSFGVSNQPQHF TGTGCCAGCATCGTATCTTTTGGGGTGAGCAATCAGCCCCAGCATTTT
TRBJ1-1 17 TRBD1 many TRBV6-1 CASSASWGTGSNIEAFF TGTGCCAGCAGTGCCTCGTGGGGGACAGGGTCGAATATTGAAGCTTTCTTT
TRBJ2-1 15 TRBD1 - TRBV5-1 CASSLSDRVGNEQFF TGCGCCAGCAGCTTATCGGACAGGGTGGGCAATGAGCAGTTCTTC
TRBJ1-1 15 TRBD1 many TRBV7-9 CASSDRTGVGAEAFF TGTGCCAGCAGCGACAGGACAGGGGTAGGAGCTGAAGCTTTCTTT
TRBJ2-6 17 - medium-sized TRBV5-1 CASNGQPLGERANVLTF TGCGCCAGCAACGGACAGCCCTTAGGCGAGAGGGCCAACGTCCTGACTTTC
TRBJ1-2 13 - many TRBV5-1 CASSQRGGFGYTF TGCGCCAGCAGCCAAAGGGGGGGTTTTGGCTACACCTTC
TRBJ2-1 16 TRBD1 medium-sized TRBV3-1 CASSQEVGTGYNEQFF TGTGCCAGCAGCCAAGAAGTGGGGACAGGGTACAATGAGCAGTTCTTC
TRBJ2-3 14 - many TRBV9 CASSGIASGDTQYF TGTGCCAGCAGCGGAATAGCGAGCGGAGATACGCAGTATTTT
TRBJ1-1 13 - - TRBV6-2/TRBV6-3 CASSYRVDTEAFF TGTGCCAGCAGTTACAGGGTGGACACTGAAGCTTTCTTT
TRBJ2-1 20 TRBD2 many TRBV14 CASSEGTKGLAGGPFNEQFF TGTGCCAGCAGCGAAGGGACTAAGGGACTAGCGGGAGGGCCGTTCAATGAGCAGTTCTTC
TRBJ2-7 14 - many TRBV12-3/TRBV12-4 CASSLPGISYEQYF TGTGCCAGCAGTTTACCAGGGATATCCTACGAGCAGTACTTC
TRBJ2-3 14 - many TRBV4-1 CASSQEGAKDTQYF TGCGCCAGCAGCCAAGAGGGGGCGAAAGATACGCAGTATTTT
TRBJ2-5 15 TRBD2 many TRBV11-2 CASSSPSGGLASQYF TGTGCCAGCAGTTCCCCAAGCGGGGGCCTCGCTTCCCAGTACTTC
TRBJ1-2 15 TRBD1 - TRBV5-5 CASSLVGTGAEGYTF TGTGCCAGCAGCTTGGTCGGGACAGGGGCTGAAGGCTACACCTTC
TRBJ1-2 16 TRBD1 - TRBV18 CASSPLQGGFDYGYTF TGTGCCAGCTCACCGTTACAGGGGGGATTCGACTATGGCTACACCTTC
TRBJ1-2 15 - many TRBV24-1 CATSDIGGDHYGYTF TGTGCCACCAGTGATATTGGGGGAGACCACTATGGCTACACCTTC
TRBJ2-3 15 - many TRBV20-1 CSACRQTSSTDTQYF TGCAGTGCTTGCCGACAGACCTCTAGCACAGATACGCAGTATTTT
TRBJ1-5 14 - many TRBV18 CASSPQGGNQPQHF TGTGCCAGCTCACCACAGGGTGGCAATCAGCCCCAGCATTTT
TRBJ2-1 13 TRBD2 many TRBV10-1 CANPAGRNNEQFF TGCGCCAATCCAGCGGGGCGAAACAATGAGCAGTTCTTC
TRBJ2-1 16 TRBD2 many TRBV7-3 CASSLIPSGGAHEQFF TGTGCCAGCAGCTTAATACCTAGCGGGGGGGCCCATGAGCAGTTCTTC
TRBJ2-1 13 - many TRBV11-3 CASSLVRGGEQFF TGTGCCAGCAGCTTAGTACGTGGCGGTGAACAGTTCTTC
TRBJ2-1 14 TRBD1 many TRBV27 CASSLRTGADEQFF TGTGCCAGCAGTTTACGGACAGGGGCGGATGAGCAGTTCTTC
TRBJ2-1 16 - many TRBV4-3 CASSQVSSGAYNEQFF TGCGCCAGCAGCCAAGTTTCGTCAGGGGCCTACAATGAGCAGTTCTTC
TRBJ2-4 15 - many TRBV28 CASSFRDGKSNIQYF TGTGCCAGCAGTTTCCGGGACGGAAAATCAAACATTCAGTACTTC
TRBJ2-1 14 - - TRBV20-1 CSAPLLGGHNEQFF TGCAGTGCTCCTCTCCTAGGGGGGCACAATGAGCAGTTCTTC
TRBJ2-7 15 - many TRBV11-2 CASRPKAASSYEQYF TGTGCCAGCAGACCGAAAGCGGCGAGCTCCTACGAGCAGTACTTC
TRBJ2-5 17 - many TRBV30 CAWSPVFRGLGGETQYF TGTGCCTGGAGCCCCGTTTTTCGAGGCTTGGGCGGGGAGACCCAGTACTTC
TRBJ2-1 16 - many TRBV30 CAWSVRAGRLYNEQFF TGTGCCTGGAGTGTACGAGCGGGCCGCCTCTACAATGAGCAGTTCTTC
TRBJ2-1 15 TRBD2 many TRBV18 CASSAGTSGGNEQFF TGTGCCAGCTCGGCTGGGACTAGCGGTGGGAATGAGCAGTTCTTC
TRBJ2-1 16 TRBD2 - TRBV11-2 CASSQGGTGGHSEQFF TGTGCCAGCAGCCAAGGCGGGACGGGAGGGCACAGTGAGCAGTTCTTC
TRBJ2-7 15 - many TRBV5-4 CASSLAGASSYEQYF TGTGCCAGCAGCTTGGCAGGGGCGAGCTCCTACGAGCAGTACTTC
TRBJ2-2 13 - - TRBV19 CASNRAGTGELFF TGTGCCAGCAACAGGGCCGGCACCGGGGAGCTGTTTTTT
TRBJ2-3 17 TRBD2 few TRBV6-5 CASSPKGSGRGKDTQYF TGTGCCAGCAGTCCGAAAGGTAGCGGGAGAGGAAAAGATACGCAGTATTTT
TRBJ2-3 17 - many TRBV5-1 CASNRGHSDGLTDTQYF TGCGCCAGCAACCGGGGGCATAGCGACGGGCTCACAGATACGCAGTATTTT
TRBJ2-1 16 TRBD2 many TRBV20-1 CSASQASGLEYNEQFF TGCAGTGCTAGCCAGGCTAGCGGGTTGGAATACAATGAGCAGTTCTTC
TRBJ2-2 14 - many TRBV29-1 CSAYRGLNTGELFF TGCAGCGCGTATCGGGGGCTAAACACCGGGGAGCTGTTTTTT
TRBJ2-3 15 TRBD2 many TRBV5-4 CASSKTSGHTDTQYF TGTGCCAGCAGCAAGACTAGCGGGCACACAGATACGCAGTATTTT
TRBJ1-6 14 - few TRBV7-6 CASSRDTENSPLHF TGTGCCAGCAGCCGAGACACGGAGAATTCACCCCTCCACTTT
TRBJ2-6 19 - many TRBV21-1 CASSKVPWTDPDGANVLTF TGTGCCAGCAGCAAAGTTCCCTGGACCGACCCGGATGGGGCCAACGTCCTGACTTTC